Given below is one T cell receptor (beta chain) in context. The clone's antigen remains unknown. Base qualities are missing; no much larger clone stands one base away. Receptor libraries were prepared by the immunoSEQ multiplex PCR assay. TCRdb re-hosts the immuneACCESS table, in-frame sequences only. Its copies lack some clones; in the studies checked, an unresolved V gene accounts for under half of them, and the cause for the rest is not known. The sample data list 60,000 to 75,000 clones, and approximately 90% of these were observed just once. The ten largest clones add up to around 3% of the sample. The entry originates in a study of T cells after somatic rescue of genetic block (TCRdb year 2020). Looking at the study overall: The study assessed how robust, over the long term, a T-cell system was when the system had developed through somatic rescue of a genetic block in T-cell development.

Spanning cysteine to phenylalanine, the CDR3 consists of 13 amino acids. The CDR3 DNA has 39 bases and is translated from base 1. V is pared back by 0 bases and J by 5 bases, with 5 bases lying between the germline termini. CDR1 and CDR2 are read off the germline V gene as MNHEY and SVGAGI. This clonotype was obtained from a man in his forties or fifties. Sequenced input: peripheral blood mononuclear cells (PBMCs). The sequence links TRBV6-5 to TRBJ1-5; the D gene cannot be resolved reliably. The CDR3 protein: CASSYSAHQPQHF. The DNA sequence is TGTGCCAGCAGTTACTCAGCCCATCAGCCCCAGCATTTT.